There are a few counts of the clone carrying this T cell receptor (beta chain). Its antigen remains unidentified. TCR libraries were built in bulk with a published protocol and specific TCR primers. Via MiXCR, TCRdb re-called the PCR reads, giving one row per CDR3 protein. The sample records under 650,000 distinct CDR3 sequences, 20% being singletons. With RNA at 10%, 30% or 50%, naive CD8 libraries came from around 18,000 to 910,000 sorted cells. These data belong to a study of molecular identifiers for immune sequencing clone quantification. Broader study findings: For highly expanded clones, sizes could be underestimated when identical TCR molecules share a barcode.

In germline, CDR1 is SEHNR, CDR2 FQNEAQ (reference sequence). The germline V and J ends were trimmed by 5 bases and 6 bases, with 14 bases remaining between them. This CDR3 region has 13 residues. The genes are TRBV7-9 and TRBJ2-7; no firm D call. This clonotype was obtained from a human donor in good health. Some libraries in this study had Jurkat cell RNA spiked in. Sequencing input: naive CD8+ T cells from blood, with Jurkat cell RNA spiked in. The subset here: FACS-sorted CD8+CD4-CCR7+CD45RA+ naive T cells. Here the CDR3 reads CASSPSTYSEQYF. Here the CDR3 DNA reads TGTGCCAGCAGCCCCTCGACTTATTCCGAGCAGTACTTC.